This entry lists 12 T cell receptor beta chains sequenced from one sample in a study of cytomegalovirus exposure and HLA in healthy donors. The study ran its PCR with 60 Vbeta and 13 Jbeta primers. The method was immunoSEQ multiplex PCR; TCRdb's version includes in-frame clones alone and lacks a portion of them. Here the sample spans roughly 110,000 clones, about three quarters being singletons. The sequencing sample was made of PBMCs. All receptors derive from a female donor in good health and CMV-seronegative.

The chain joins TRBV4-2 to TRBJ2-1; no clear D gene. V lost 4 bases, J lost 8 bases, and 9 bases lay in between. The CDR3 sequence is 12 residues long. Germline V gives CDR1 LGHNA, CDR2 YNFKEQ. The CDR3 DNA follows: TGTGCCAGCAGCCCGGTGGGCGATGAGCAGTTCTTC. Protein sequence: CASSPVGDEQFF.

The gene calls are TRBV29-1 and TRBJ2-5, with 8 bases that match TRBD2. The germline gives CDR1 SQVTM, CDR2 ANQGSEA. The CDR3 is 16 residues long. V dropped 4 bases and J dropped 5; count of bases not matched to a gene: 15. CDR3 in amino acids: CSVAHSSGGHAETQYF. Here the CDR3 DNA reads TGCAGCGTTGCCCACTCTTCGGGGGGGCACGCGGAGACCCAGTACTTC.

A word on this clone: One junction end does not reproduce the germline sequence, and a read error may be involved. The V call is TRBV9, the J call TRBJ2-1; 12 positions match TRBD2. CDR1 is SGDLS and CDR2 is YYNGEE in the germline V gene. The CDR3 runs 17 residues. The CDR3 region is CASSPTSSGGAYNEQFF. The CDR3 nucleotides read TGTGCCAGCAGCCCGACCTCTAGCGGGGGGGCCTATAATGAGCAGTTCTTC.

J is TRBJ1-5 and V is TRBV6-5; 10 bases agree with TRBD1. CDR1 and CDR2 (germline): MNHEY, SVGAGI. The V segment lost 2 bases and the J segment 7 bases; nucleotides outside the gene matches: 5. The CDR3 totals 15 residues. The DNA for the CDR3 is TGTGCCAGCAGTTACCCCGGGACAGGGGCCCAGCCCCAGCATTTT. This codes for CASSYPGTGAQPQHF.

This chain uses TRBV4-1 with TRBJ2-3; tentatively, D is TRBD1 (6 bases). The germline gives CDR1 MGHRA, CDR2 YSYEKL. The length of the CDR3 is 16 residues. The germline V and J ends were trimmed by 3 bases and 2 bases, with 15 bases remaining between them. The CDR3 reads CASSHQTGVYTDTQYF. The CDR3 DNA is TGCGCCAGCAGCCACCAGACAGGCGTCTACACAGATACGCAGTATTTT.

This chain links TRBV5-6 with TRBJ1-2, with TRBD1 identical over 11 bases. Trimming at V came to 4 bases and at J to 7 bases, leaving 6 bases not matched to a gene. CDR3 length: 14 residues. Germline V CDR1 and CDR2: SGHDT, YYEEEE. CDR3 sequence reads: CASSPGTGGFGYTF. The CDR3 bases are TGTGCCAGCAGCCCCGGGACAGGGGGGTTTGGCTACACCTTC. Full variable domain (rest looked up from reference TRBV5-6 and TRBJ1-2): DAGVTQSPTHLIKTRGQQVTLRCSPKSGHDTVSWYQQALGQGPQFIFQYYEEEERQRGNFPDRFSGHQFPNYSSELNVNALLLGDSALYLCASSPGTGGFGYTFGSGTRLTVV.

The chain employs TRBV18 and TRBJ2-3; 8 bases are shared with TRBD2. Germline CDR1 and CDR2: KGHSH and LQKENI. Trimming removed 4 bases from V and 4 bases from J; junction bases left unmatched: 10. This CDR3 region has 16 residues. CDR3 protein: CASSRTGTRGADTQYF. CDR3 in DNA: TGTGCCAGCTCACGAACCGGGACTAGAGGGGCAGATACGCAGTATTTT.

CDR3: CASSQSTRQNSPLHF. CDR3 sequence (DNA): TGCGCCAGCAGTCAATCGACACGTCAGAATTCACCCCTCCACTTT. The chain recombines TRBV23-1 with TRBJ1-6, with D uncertain. TRBV23-1 is an ORF for which the function is uncertain. With 0 bases removed from V and 7 bases from J, the gap between germline ends came to 10 bases. CDR3 length equals 15 residues.

V usage is TRBV29-1 and J usage is TRBJ2-7, with D possibly TRBD2 on 7 matching bases. The CDR3 totals 13 residues. V lost 7 bases and J lost 5, with 18 bases in between. Germline-derived CDR1 and CDR2 are SQVTM and ANQGSEA. CDR3: CSGGLGAGDEQYF. In DNA, the CDR3 is TGCAGCGGGGGGTTGGGGGCGGGGGACGAGCAGTACTTC.

V is TRBV4-2 and J is TRBJ1-1; D uncertain. The CDR3 has 14 amino acids. In germline, CDR1 is LGHNA, CDR2 YNFKEQ. V was trimmed by 3 bases and J by 1 base, leaving 9 bases between them. The DNA of the CDR3 is TGTGCCAGCAGCCAGGCCGGGAGGAACACTGAAGCTTTCTTT. This codes for CASSQAGRNTEAFF.

This chain connects TRBV4-2 to TRBJ1-2; TRBD1 aligns across 7 bases. Per germline, CDR1 LGHNA and CDR2 YNFKEQ. The CDR3 extends over 15 amino acids. The V segment lost 2 bases and the J segment 2 bases; nucleotides outside the gene matches: 5. In DNA form, the CDR3 reads TGTGCCAGCAGCCAACGAACGGGACAGAACTATGGCTACACCTTC. It yields the protein CASSQRTGQNYGYTF.

The V call is TRBV5-5, the J call TRBJ2-4; a weak D match, TRBD2 (5 bases). The germline CDR1 and CDR2 sequences are SGHKS and YYEKEE (reference sequence). The CDR3 consists of 17 residues. Trimming took off 1 base at V and 0 bases at J, with 14 bases between the two ends. The CDR3: CASSLRGFVLAKNIQYF. The CDR3 nucleotides are TGTGCCAGCAGCTTGCGGGGATTCGTCTTAGCCAAAAACATTCAGTACTTC.